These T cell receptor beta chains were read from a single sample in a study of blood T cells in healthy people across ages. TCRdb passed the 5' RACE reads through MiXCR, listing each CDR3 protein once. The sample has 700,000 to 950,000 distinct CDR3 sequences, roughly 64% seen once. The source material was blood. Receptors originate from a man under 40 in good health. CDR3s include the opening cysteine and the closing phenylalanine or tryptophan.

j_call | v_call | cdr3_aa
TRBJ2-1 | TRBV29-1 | CSGLGPQAGASYNEQFF
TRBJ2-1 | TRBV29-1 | CSVEDREERDEQFF
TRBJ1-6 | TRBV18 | CASSPRADHSPLHF
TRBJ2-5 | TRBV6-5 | CASSYSGLTLNEQYF
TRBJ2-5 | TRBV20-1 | CSASLISASGGSGETQYF
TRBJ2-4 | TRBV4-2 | CASKGGGGVKNIQYF
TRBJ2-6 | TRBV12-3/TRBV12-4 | CASSWISGANVLTF
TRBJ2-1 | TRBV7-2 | CVSSLWSQIENEQFF
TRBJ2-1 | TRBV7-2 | CASSLAGASGTNEQFF
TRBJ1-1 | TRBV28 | CASSLSAGGDAFF
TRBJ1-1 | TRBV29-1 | CSVVTGENTEAFF
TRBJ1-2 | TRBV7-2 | CASSPGGAGYTF
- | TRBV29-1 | CSGMGQAGEQYF
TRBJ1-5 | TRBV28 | CASSFSLGYQPQHF
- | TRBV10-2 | CASSEVGGSLNEQYF
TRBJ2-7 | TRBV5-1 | CASSLDLREQYF
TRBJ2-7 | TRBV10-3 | CATLTSGAIYEQYF
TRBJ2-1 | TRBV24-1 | CATSDSGDYPSNEQFF
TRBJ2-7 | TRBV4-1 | CASSQVPPGTYEQYF
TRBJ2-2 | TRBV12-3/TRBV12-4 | CASSRQGYITGELFF
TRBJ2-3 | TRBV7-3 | CASSFGTVLDTQYF
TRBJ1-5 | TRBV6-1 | CASITGTGHNQPQHF
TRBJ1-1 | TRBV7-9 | CASSSEQSWNTEAFF
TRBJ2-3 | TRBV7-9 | CASSLVGGYTDTQYF
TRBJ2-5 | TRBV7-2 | CASSLGASGSRYEQYF
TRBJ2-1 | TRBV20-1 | CGVLTSGGYNEQFF
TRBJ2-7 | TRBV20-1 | CSAKGLARYEQYF
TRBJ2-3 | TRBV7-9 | CASSQGTGVKDTQYF
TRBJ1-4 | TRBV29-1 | CSVALTGVGEKLFF
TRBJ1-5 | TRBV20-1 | CSARRDSGGNQPQHF
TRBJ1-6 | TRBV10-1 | CARRERNSPLHF
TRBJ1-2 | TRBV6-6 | CASRRDYGYTF
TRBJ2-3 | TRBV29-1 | CSVVLRPPTDTQYF
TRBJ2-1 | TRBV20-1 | CSARRLAGRVNNEQFF
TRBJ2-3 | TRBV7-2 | CASSFYHTDTQYF
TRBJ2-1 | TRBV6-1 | CASNLYNEQFF
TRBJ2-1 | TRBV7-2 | CASSLVPSGVYNEQFF
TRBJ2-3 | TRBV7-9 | CASNPEVDTQYF
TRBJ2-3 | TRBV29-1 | CSAGTGSTDTQYF